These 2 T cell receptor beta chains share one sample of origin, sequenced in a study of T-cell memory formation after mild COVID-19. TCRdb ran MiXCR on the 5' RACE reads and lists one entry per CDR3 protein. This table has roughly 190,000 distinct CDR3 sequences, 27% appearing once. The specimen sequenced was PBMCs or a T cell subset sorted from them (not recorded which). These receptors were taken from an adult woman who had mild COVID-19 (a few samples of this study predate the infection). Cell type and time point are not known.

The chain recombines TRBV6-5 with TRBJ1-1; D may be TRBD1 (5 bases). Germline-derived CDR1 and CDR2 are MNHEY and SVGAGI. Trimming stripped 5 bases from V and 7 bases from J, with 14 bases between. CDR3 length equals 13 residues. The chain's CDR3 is CASSLSRGFEAFF. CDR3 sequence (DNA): TGTGCCAGCAGTCTTTCCCGGGGCTTTGAAGCTTTCTTT.

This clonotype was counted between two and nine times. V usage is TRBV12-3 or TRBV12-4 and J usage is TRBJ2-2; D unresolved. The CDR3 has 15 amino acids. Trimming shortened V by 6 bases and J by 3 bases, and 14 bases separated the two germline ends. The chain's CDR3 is CASSISRSYTGELFF. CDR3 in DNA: TGTGCCAGCAGCATCAGTAGGAGTTACACCGGGGAGCTGTTTTTT.